The 2 T cell receptor beta chains below were found in one sample sequenced in a study of neoadjuvant anti-PD-1 for oral cavity cancer. The data were produced by immunoSEQ multiplex PCR, yet TCRdb's version contains in-frame clones alone and is incomplete. The sample shows some 20,000 clones, under 75% of them seen only once. The sequencing used PBMCs, collected before nivolumab (anti-PD-1) treatment. These receptors came from a person aged 35 to 85 with oral cavity squamous cell carcinoma.

This chain joins TRBV11-2 and TRBJ2-3, with 9 bases matching TRBD1. The V segment lost 5 bases and the J segment 3 bases; nucleotides outside the gene matches: 6. Germline V gene lookup returns CDR1 SGHAT and CDR2 FQNNGV. The CDR3 length is 15 residues. The chain's CDR3 is CASSPQDRGTDTQYF. The CDR3 DNA follows: TGTGCCAGCAGCCCCCAGGACAGGGGAACAGATACGCAGTATTTT.

The V and J genes are TRBV2 and TRBJ2-4; possibly TRBD1 for D (7 bases). Germline CDR1 is SNHLY and CDR2 is FYNNEI. V lost 5 bases, J lost 8 bases, and 13 bases lay in between. The CDR3 length is 13 residues. CDR3 sequence: CASSFQGGDIQYF. DNA for the CDR3: TGTGCCAGCAGTTTTCAGGGGGGAGACATTCAGTACTTC.